This T cell receptor beta chain was sequenced in a study of neurological immune-mediated disorders (dated by TCRdb to 2018 to 2020). A note on the overall study: Among the roughly 35 multiple sclerosis patients, relapsing-remitting MS accounted for some 30 and secondary progressive MS accounted for 3. The cohort comprised roughly 69 subjects: 15 or so HAM/TSP patients, roughly 34 multiple sclerosis patients and around 20 healthy controls. Longitudinal samples, technical triplicates and paired sorted CD4+ and CD8+ T-cell subsets, alongside PBMC samples, were included among the roughly 100 TCR-beta libraries. Peripheral blood TCR-beta repertoires from patients with HTLV-I-associated myelopathy (HAM/TSP), patients with multiple sclerosis, and healthy controls were compared in the study using UMI-based sequencing.

To synthesize cDNA, template-switch 5'RACE was performed with a primer carrying a 10-nucleotide random unique molecular identifier so that each TCR transcript was tagged. Every sequencing run yielded over 190 million TCR-beta sequences covering 15-18 subjects. The RNeasy kit was used for extraction of total RNA. TCR-beta VDJ regions were amplified with primers for the TCR constant region and the 5'RACE anchor, using the KAPA Real-time Library Amplification kit. A first PCR added sample indexes and Illumina adaptors, after which a second PCR increased the library yield. After Ampure bead purification, the roughly 650 bp TCR product was size-selected on a 2% E-gel SizeSelection system. Before pooling, library quality was assessed on a Bioanalyzer, concentration was determined with Qubit, and library quantification was performed with the Kapa Library Quantification kit. An Illumina HiSeq 2500 sequenced the libraries paired-end 2 x 150 bp. To increase sequence diversity, about 23-32% phiX was spiked into each library pool. The study's processing was this. The UMI-based MiGEC pipeline processed quality-filtered reads and removed over 80% of raw TCR sequences during error correction. VDJ genes were aligned to IMGT germline references, and each clonotype was defined by a unique CDR3 amino acid sequence together with V-J genes. VDJtools evaluated clonal expansion, Shannon diversity and CDR3 relatedness (CalcPairwiseDistances, ClusterSamples); CLCbio workbench built phylogenetic trees. Using coefficient-of-variation modelling across technical triplicates, the study counted a clone as expanded if it had at least 8 unique UMIs. The raw public data were reprocessed by TCRdb itself: fastp quality trimming at Q25, MiXCR clonotype calling, in-frame beta chains only. Rows are unified per CDR3 protein, each entry keeping the most common DNA and genes. The V and J calls follow TCRdb's processing rather than the paper's. The sample data list roughly 62,000 distinct CDR3 sequences, and about 3.7% of these were observed just once. The ten largest clones take up about 2% of the sample.

General conclusions and limits of the study: Across subjects, expanded clones never shared an identical CDR3 amino acid sequence, which suggests that the TCR-beta repertoires in every group were private. The MS cluster was not associated with any clinical or MRI features, and the authors stated that larger cohorts are needed. The highest TCR clonal expansion was observed in HAM/TSP patients, whereas the lowest was observed in MS patients, even when compared with healthy controls. In a phylogenetic analysis, the repertoires of 18 out of 34 MS patients fell into a single cluster of related CDR3 sequences, pointing to a possible signature at the repertoire level.

This clonotype was seen many times. Its antigen is not yet known. A junction end diverges from the germline sequence, so it may reflect a read error. For the unsorted PBMC libraries, 2 million PBMCs were stored in RNAlater at -80 degrees C until RNA extraction and were used to generate the libraries. Multiple sclerosis patients were enrolled in a US clinical protocol under which disease progression was evaluated by magnetic resonance imaging. PBMCs were separated from peripheral blood using Ficoll-Hypaque density gradient centrifugation and then cryopreserved in liquid nitrogen. The cysteine opens and the phenylalanine closes a CDR3 of 17 amino acids. Just the 51-base CDR3 DNA is kept, in frame starting at base 1. CDR1 and CDR2, per the germline V gene (reference sequence), are DFQATT and SNEGSKA.

The sequence was obtained from a woman aged 45-65 years with multiple sclerosis. Sequenced material: PBMCs. The chain employs TRBV20-1 and TRBJ1-5; the junction holds 8 bases that match TRBD1. CDR3 region: CSARADRGVYGNQPQNF. The sequence in DNA is TGCAGTGCTAGAGCCGACAGGGGAGTGTACGGCAATCAGCCCCAGAATTTT.